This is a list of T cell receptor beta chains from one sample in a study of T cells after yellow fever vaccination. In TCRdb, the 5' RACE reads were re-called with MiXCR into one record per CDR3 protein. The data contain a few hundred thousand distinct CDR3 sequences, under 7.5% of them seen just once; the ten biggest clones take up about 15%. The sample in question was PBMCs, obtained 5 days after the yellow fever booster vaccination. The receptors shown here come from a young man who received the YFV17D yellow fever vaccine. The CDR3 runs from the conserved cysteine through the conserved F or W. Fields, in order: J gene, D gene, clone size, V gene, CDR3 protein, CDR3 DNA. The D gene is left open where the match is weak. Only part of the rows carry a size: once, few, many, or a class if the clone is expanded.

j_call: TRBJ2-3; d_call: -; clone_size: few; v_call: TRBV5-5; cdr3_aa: CASSLDRAADTQYF; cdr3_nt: TGTGCCAGCAGCTTGGACAGGGCGGCAGATACGCAGTATTTT
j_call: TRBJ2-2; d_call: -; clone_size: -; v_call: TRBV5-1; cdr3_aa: CASSGGLANTGELFF; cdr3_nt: TGCGCCAGCAGCGGGGGGCTAGCGAACACCGGGGAGCTGTTTTTT
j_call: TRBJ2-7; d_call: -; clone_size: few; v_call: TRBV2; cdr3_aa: CASSTRLLYEQYF; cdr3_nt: TGTGCCAGCAGTACTAGACTCCTCTACGAGCAGTACTTC
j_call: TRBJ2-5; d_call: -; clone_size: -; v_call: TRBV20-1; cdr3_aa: CSARDVAESQETQYF; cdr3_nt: TGCAGTGCTAGAGATGTGGCGGAAAGCCAAGAGACCCAGTACTTC
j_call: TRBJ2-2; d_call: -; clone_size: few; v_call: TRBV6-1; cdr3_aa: CASRPPRSGAGELFF; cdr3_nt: TGTGCCAGCAGGCCCCCCAGGTCGGGAGCCGGGGAGCTGTTTTTT
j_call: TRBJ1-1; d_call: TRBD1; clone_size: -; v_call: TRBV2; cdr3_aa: CASTTGTGLTEAFF; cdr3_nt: TGTGCCAGCACCACCGGGACAGGATTAACTGAAGCTTTCTTT
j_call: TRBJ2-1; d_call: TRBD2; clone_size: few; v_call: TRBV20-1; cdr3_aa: CSASRSAGAPYNEQFF; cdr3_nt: TGCAGTGCTAGCAGGTCAGCGGGAGCGCCCTACAATGAGCAGTTCTTC
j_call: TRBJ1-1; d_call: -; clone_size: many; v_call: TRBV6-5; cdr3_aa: CASRPSGGLNTEAFF; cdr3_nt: TGTGCCAGCAGGCCTTCCGGGGGGCTGAACACTGAAGCTTTCTTT
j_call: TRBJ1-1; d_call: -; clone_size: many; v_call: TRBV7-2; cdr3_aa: CASSLFAVKGAEAFF; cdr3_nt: TGTGCCAGCAGCTTATTTGCAGTGAAGGGGGCTGAAGCTTTCTTT
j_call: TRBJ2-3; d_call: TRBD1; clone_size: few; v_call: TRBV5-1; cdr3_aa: CASEQGGTDTQYF; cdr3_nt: TGCGCCAGCGAGCAGGGGGGCACAGATACGCAGTATTTT